A selection of T cell receptor beta chains follows, all from one sample in a study of cytomegalovirus exposure and HLA in healthy donors. Sequencing used immunoSEQ multiplex PCR; TCRdb keeps in-frame clones, though not all of them. The sample yields about 160,000 clones, 81% seen once. Sequences were obtained from PBMCs. Receptors were obtained from a woman aged 18-29 years in good health and CMV-seronegative. The CDR3 runs from the conserved cysteine through the conserved F or W. A D gene is named only where the DNA matches it firmly. A row's size may be missing; if present it is once, few, many or a size class.

J	size	V	D	CDR3	DNA
TRBJ2-1	-	TRBV5-6	-	CASSSTSSEQFF	TGTGCCAGCAGCTCAACTAGTTCCGAGCAGTTCTTC
TRBJ2-3	-	TRBV9	TRBD1	CASTRTGGPADTQYF	TGTGCCAGCACCAGGACAGGGGGCCCCGCAGATACGCAGTATTTT
TRBJ2-5	-	TRBV11-2	-	CASKRPSQETQYF	TGTGCCAGCAAGCGGCCGTCCCAAGAGACCCAGTACTTC
TRBJ1-4	few	TRBV5-4	-	CASSTHPGPNEKLFF	TGTGCCAGCAGCACCCACCCAGGGCCCAATGAAAAACTGTTTTTT
TRBJ1-6	few	TRBV6-1	TRBD1	CASRSGQGGPLHF	TGTGCCAGCAGATCAGGACAGGGAGGACCCCTCCACTTT
TRBJ1-1	-	TRBV5-1	TRBD1	CASSPDRVQSPEAFF	TGCGCCAGCAGCCCGGACAGGGTACAGTCGCCTGAAGCTTTCTTT
TRBJ2-3	-	TRBV7-6	-	CASSLASGTDTQYF	TGTGCCAGCAGCTTAGCTAGCGGCACAGATACGCAGTATTTT
TRBJ2-7	few	TRBV11-2	-	CASSLAPGSYEQYF	TGTGCCAGCAGCTTAGCTCCTGGCAGCTACGAGCAGTACTTC
TRBJ2-7	once	TRBV5-1	-	CASSLVGYEQYF	TGCGCCAGCAGCTTGGTCGGGTACGAGCAGTACTTC
TRBJ1-4	-	TRBV28	-	CASRIGRFANEKLFF	TGTGCCAGCAGGATAGGGAGGTTCGCTAATGAAAAACTGTTTTTT
TRBJ1-2	-	TRBV27	-	CASSFGTPVYGYTF	TGTGCCAGCAGTTTTGGGACACCGGTCTATGGCTACACCTTC
TRBJ1-5	-	TRBV11-2	TRBD1	CASSPGTGNLRNQPQHF	TGTGCCAGCAGCCCCGGGACAGGGAACCTGCGCAATCAGCCCCAGCATTTT
TRBJ1-1	-	TRBV28	-	CASSLGPIGWGAFF	TGTGCCAGCAGTTTGGGGCCTATCGGTTGGGGAGCTTTCTTT
TRBJ2-3	-	TRBV10-1	-	CASSDQGSDTQYF	TGCGCCAGCAGTGATCAGGGTTCAGATACGCAGTATTTT
TRBJ1-4	-	TRBV7-2	TRBD1	CASSLEGAQGEKLFF	TGTGCCAGCAGCTTAGAGGGGGCGCAGGGCGAAAAACTGTTTTTT
TRBJ2-1	-	TRBV29-1	TRBD2	CSGGGGVNNEQFF	TGCAGCGGGGGGGGTGGGGTGAACAATGAGCAGTTCTTC
TRBJ2-1	once	TRBV7-3	TRBD1	CASSRQGEQQFF	TGTGCCAGCAGCCGACAGGGGGAGCAGCAGTTCTTC
TRBJ2-3	-	TRBV7-3	TRBD1	CASSLMGQGNTDTQYF	TGTGCCAGCAGCTTAATGGGACAGGGGAACACAGATACGCAGTATTTT
TRBJ1-3	few	TRBV9	-	CASSGTVSGNTIYF	TGTGCCAGCAGCGGGACAGTCTCTGGAAACACCATATATTTT
TRBJ2-7	-	TRBV23-1	-	CASSRTGDEQYF	TGCGCCAGCAGTCGAACAGGTGACGAGCAGTACTTC
TRBJ1-1	-	TRBV4-2	TRBD1	CASSRQGAGGLKTEAFF	TGTGCCAGCAGCAGACAGGGGGCGGGGGGTCTGAAGACTGAAGCTTTCTTT
TRBJ1-1	-	TRBV7-3	-	CASSLGPGYTEAFF	TGTGCCAGCAGCTTGGGTCCGGGATACACTGAAGCTTTCTTT
TRBJ1-1	-	TRBV29-1	TRBD1	CSVGQGRTEAFF	TGCAGCGTTGGACAGGGGCGTACTGAAGCTTTCTTT
TRBJ1-1	-	TRBV6-5	TRBD1	CASSYEGARPEAFF	TGTGCCAGCAGTTACGAGGGGGCGCGGCCCGAAGCTTTCTTT
TRBJ2-7	-	TRBV7-9	-	CASSLERGLTYEQYF	TGTGCCAGCAGCTTAGAGCGCGGATTGACCTACGAGCAGTACTTC
TRBJ1-4	-	TRBV4-2	TRBD1	CASSQGTGGAEKLFF	TGTGCCAGCAGCCAAGGGACAGGGGGCGCTGAAAAACTGTTTTTT
TRBJ1-5	-	TRBV19	-	CATSGQYQPQHF	TGTGCCACCTCCGGACAGTATCAGCCCCAGCATTTT
TRBJ1-1	few	TRBV4-1	-	CASSQGRIRGTEAFF	TGCGCCAGCAGCCAAGGACGCATCAGGGGCACTGAAGCTTTCTTT
TRBJ2-5	-	TRBV28	TRBD1	CASSSTGIGEQETQYF	TGTGCCAGCAGTTCGACAGGGATCGGTGAACAAGAGACCCAGTACTTC